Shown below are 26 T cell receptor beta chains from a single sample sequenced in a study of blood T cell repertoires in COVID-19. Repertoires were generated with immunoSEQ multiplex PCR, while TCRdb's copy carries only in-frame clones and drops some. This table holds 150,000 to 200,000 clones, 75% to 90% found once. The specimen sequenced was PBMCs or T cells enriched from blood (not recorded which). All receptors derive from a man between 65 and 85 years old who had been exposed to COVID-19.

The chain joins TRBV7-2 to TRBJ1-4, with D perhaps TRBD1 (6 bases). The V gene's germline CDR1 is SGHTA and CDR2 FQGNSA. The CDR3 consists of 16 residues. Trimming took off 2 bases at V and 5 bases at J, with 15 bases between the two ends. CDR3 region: CASSLSRTVGNEKLFF. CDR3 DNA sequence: TGTGCCAGCAGCTTATCTAGGACAGTGGGAAATGAAAAACTGTTTTTT.

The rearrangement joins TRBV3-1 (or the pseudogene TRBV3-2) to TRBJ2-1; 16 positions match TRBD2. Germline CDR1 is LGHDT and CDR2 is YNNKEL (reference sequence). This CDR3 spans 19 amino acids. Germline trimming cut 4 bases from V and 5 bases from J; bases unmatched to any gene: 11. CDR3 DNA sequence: TGTGCCAGCAGCCGTCCCGGGACTAGCGGGGGGGCCAGAAACAATGAGCAGTTCTTC. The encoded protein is CASSRPGTSGGARNNEQFF.

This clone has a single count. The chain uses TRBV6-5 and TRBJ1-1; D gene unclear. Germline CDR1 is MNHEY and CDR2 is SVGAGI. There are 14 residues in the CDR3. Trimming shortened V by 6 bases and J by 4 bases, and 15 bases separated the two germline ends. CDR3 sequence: CASRRQAAGTEAFF. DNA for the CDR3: TGTGCCAGCAGGCGACAAGCTGCGGGCACTGAAGCTTTCTTT.

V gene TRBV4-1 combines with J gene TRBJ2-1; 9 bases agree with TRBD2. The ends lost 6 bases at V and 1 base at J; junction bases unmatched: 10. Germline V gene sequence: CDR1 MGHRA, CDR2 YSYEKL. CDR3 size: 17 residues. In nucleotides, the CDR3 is TGCGCCAGCAGTCTCCGTCTTAGCGGGAGTTCCTACAATGAGCAGTTCTTC. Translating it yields CASSLRLSGSSYNEQFF.

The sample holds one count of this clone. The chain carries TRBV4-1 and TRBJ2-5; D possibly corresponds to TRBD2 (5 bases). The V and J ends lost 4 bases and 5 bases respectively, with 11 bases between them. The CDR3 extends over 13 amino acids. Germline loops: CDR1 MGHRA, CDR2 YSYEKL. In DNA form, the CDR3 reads TGCGCCAGCAGCCCCGTCGGCGGGGAGACCCAGTACTTC. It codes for CASSPVGGETQYF.

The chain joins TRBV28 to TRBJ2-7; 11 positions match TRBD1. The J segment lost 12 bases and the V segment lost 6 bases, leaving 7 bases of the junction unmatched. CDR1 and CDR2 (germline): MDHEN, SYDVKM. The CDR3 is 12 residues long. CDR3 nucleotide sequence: TGTGCCAGCAGGCTGAGGACAGGGGGCATGTACTTC. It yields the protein CASRLRTGGMYF.

The chain's CDR3 is CASSLTSGTNTGELFF. In DNA form, the CDR3 reads TGTGCCAGCAGTCTAACTAGCGGGACGAACACCGGGGAGCTGTTTTTT. The chain carries TRBV7-2 and TRBJ2-2; 10 nucleotides align to TRBD2. The CDR3 consists of 16 residues. Germline assignment: CDR1 SGHTA and CDR2 FQGNSA. Trimming at V came to 6 bases and at J to 0 bases, leaving 4 bases not matched to a gene.

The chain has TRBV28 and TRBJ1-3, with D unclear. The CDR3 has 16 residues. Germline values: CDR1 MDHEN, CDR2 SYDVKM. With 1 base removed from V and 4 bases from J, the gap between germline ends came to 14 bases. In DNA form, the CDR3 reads TGTGCCAGCAGTTTATCAACCTCTGGAGCGGGAAACACCATATATTTT. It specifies CASSLSTSGAGNTIYF. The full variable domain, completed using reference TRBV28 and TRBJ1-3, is DVKVTQSSRYLVKRTGEKVFLECVQDMDHENMFWYRQDPGLGLRLIYFSYDVKMKEKGDIPEGYSVSREKKERFSLILESASTNQTSMYLCASSLSTSGAGNTIYFGEGSWLTVV.

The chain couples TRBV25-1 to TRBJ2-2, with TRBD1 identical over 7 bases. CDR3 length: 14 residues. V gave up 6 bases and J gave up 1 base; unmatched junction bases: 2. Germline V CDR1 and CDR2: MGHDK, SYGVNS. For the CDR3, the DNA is TGTGCCAGCAGGCAGGGGGTGAACACCGGGGAGCTGTTTTTT. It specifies CASRQGVNTGELFF.

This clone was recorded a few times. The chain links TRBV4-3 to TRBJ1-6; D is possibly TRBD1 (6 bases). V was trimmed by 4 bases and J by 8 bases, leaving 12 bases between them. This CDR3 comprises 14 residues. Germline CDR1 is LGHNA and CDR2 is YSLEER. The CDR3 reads CASSPGGRDSPLHF. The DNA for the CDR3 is TGCGCCAGCAGCCCGGGGGGGCGGGATTCACCCCTCCACTTT.

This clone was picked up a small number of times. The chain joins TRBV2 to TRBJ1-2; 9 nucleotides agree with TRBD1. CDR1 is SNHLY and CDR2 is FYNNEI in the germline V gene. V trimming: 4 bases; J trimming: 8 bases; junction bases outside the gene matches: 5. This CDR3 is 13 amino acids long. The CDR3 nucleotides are TGTGCCAGCAGTGCTCACACAGGGGGCGGCTACACCTTC. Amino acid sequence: CASSAHTGGGYTF.

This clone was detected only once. CDR3 residues: CASSRTVNRGYTF. The CDR3 nucleotides are TGTGCCAGCAGCCGGACAGTTAATCGGGGCTACACCTTC. The chain carries TRBV7-3 and TRBJ1-2; tentatively, D is TRBD1 (6 bases). CDR3 size: 13 residues. V shed 5 bases and J shed 8 bases, with 15 bases lying between them. The germline gives CDR1 SGHTA, CDR2 FQGTGA.

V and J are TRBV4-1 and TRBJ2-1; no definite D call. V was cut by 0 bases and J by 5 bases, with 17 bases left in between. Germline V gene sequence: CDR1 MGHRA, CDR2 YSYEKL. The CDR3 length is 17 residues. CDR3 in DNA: TGCGCCAGCAGCCAAGATCAGTGGCAGGTCTTCGACAATGAGCAGTTCTTC. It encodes CASSQDQWQVFDNEQFF.

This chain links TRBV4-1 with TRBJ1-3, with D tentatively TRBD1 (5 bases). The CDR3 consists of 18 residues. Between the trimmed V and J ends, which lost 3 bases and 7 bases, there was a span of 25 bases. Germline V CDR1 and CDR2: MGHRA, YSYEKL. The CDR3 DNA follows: TGCGCCAGCAGCCATTTTCACAACAGGTTTACCCCAACGAACACCATATATTTT. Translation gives CASSHFHNRFTPTNTIYF.

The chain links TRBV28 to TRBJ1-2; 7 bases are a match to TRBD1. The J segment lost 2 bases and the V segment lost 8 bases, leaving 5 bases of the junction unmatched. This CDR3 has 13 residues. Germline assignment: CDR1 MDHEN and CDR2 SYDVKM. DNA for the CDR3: TGTGCCAGCGTTGGGGACAGCAACTATGGCTACACCTTC. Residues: CASVGDSNYGYTF.

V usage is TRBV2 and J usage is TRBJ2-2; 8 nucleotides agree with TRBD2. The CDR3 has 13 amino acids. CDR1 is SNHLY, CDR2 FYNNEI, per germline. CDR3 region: CASRGGPGGELFF. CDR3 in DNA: TGTGCTTCCCGCGGGGGGCCGGGCGGGGAGCTGTTTTTT.

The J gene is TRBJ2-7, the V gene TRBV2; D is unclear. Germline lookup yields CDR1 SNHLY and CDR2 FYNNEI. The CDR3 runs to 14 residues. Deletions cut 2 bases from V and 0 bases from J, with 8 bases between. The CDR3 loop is CASSEIMASYEQYF. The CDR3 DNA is TGTGCCAGCAGTGAAATCATGGCCTCCTACGAGCAGTACTTC.

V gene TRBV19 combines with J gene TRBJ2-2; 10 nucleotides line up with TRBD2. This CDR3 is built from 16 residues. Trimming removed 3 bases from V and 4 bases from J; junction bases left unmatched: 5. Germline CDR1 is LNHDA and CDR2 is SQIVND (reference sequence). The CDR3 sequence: CASSILAGGATGELFF. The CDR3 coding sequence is TGTGCCAGTAGTATTTTAGCGGGGGGTGCCACCGGGGAGCTGTTTTTT.

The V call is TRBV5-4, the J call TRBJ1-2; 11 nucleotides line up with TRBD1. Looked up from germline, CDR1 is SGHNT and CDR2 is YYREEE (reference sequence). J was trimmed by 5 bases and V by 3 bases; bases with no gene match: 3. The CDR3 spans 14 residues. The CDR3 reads CASSWGQGEYGYTF. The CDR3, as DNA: TGTGCCAGCAGCTGGGGACAGGGGGAGTATGGCTACACCTTC. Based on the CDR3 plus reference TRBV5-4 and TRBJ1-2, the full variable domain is ETGVTQSPTHLIKTRGQQVTLRCSSQSGHNTVSWYQQALGQGPQFIFQYYREEENGRGNFPPRFSGLQFPNYSSELNVNALELDDSALYLCASSWGQGEYGYTFGSGTRLTVV.

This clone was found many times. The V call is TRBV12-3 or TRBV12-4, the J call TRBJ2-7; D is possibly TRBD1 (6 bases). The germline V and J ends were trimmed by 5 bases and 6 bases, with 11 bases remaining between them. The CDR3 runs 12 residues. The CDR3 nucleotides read TGTGCCAGCAGTCTTACAGGGTCCGAGCAGTACTTC. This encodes CASSLTGSEQYF.

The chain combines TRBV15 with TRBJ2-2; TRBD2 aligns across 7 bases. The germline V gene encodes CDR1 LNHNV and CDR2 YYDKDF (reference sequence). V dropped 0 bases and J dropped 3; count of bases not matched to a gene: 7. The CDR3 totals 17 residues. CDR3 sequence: CATSRDRRERDTGELFF. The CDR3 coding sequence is TGTGCCACCAGCAGAGACAGGCGGGAGCGTGACACCGGGGAGCTGTTTTTT. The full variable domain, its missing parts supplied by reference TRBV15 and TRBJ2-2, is DAMVIQNPRYQVTQFGKPVTLSCSQTLNHNVMYWYQQKSSQAPKLLFHYYDKDFNNEADTPDNFQSRRPNTSFCFLDIRSPGLGDTAMYLCATSRDRRERDTGELFFGEGSRLTVL.

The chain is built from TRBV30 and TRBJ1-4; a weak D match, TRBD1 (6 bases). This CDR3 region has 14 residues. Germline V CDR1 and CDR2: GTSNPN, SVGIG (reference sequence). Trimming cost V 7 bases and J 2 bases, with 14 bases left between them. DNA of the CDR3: TGTGCCTCCCAAGACAGGCAGACTAATGAAAAACTGTTTTTT. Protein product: CASQDRQTNEKLFF.

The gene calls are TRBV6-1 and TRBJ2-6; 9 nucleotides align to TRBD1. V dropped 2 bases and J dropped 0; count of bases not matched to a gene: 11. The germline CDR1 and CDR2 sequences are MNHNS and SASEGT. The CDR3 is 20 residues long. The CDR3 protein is CASSELFGTGRSSGANVLTF. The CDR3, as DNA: TGTGCCAGCAGTGAATTGTTCGGGACAGGGCGCTCCTCTGGGGCCAACGTCCTGACTTTC.

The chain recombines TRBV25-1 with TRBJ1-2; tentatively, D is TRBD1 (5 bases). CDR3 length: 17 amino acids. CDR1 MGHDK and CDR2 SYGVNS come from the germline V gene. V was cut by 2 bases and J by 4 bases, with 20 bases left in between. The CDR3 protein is CASSEGTGVTGFYGYTF. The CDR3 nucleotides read TGTGCCAGCAGTGAAGGTACGGGGGTGACTGGGTTCTATGGCTACACCTTC.

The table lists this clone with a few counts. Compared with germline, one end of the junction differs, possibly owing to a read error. CDR3 loop: CASSQKEAQYF. The CDR3 DNA reads TGTGCCAGCAGTCAAAAAGAGGCCCAGTACTTC. V is TRBV6-2 or TRBV6-3 and J is TRBJ2-5; D not certain. The CDR3 runs to 11 residues. Per the germline V gene, CDR1 is MNHEY and CDR2 is SVGEGT.

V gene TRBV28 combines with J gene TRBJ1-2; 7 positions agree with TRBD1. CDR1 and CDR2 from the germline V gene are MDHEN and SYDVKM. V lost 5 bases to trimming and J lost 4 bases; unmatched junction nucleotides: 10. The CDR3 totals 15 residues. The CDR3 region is CASSPPGQATYGYTF. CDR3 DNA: TGTGCCAGCAGTCCCCCCGGACAGGCTACCTATGGCTACACCTTC.